The source of this T cell receptor beta chain is a study of T cells in Graves' hyperthyroidism and ophthalmopathy. Across the study: Upon initial diagnosis and before any treatment, peripheral blood was collected.

The source material, RNA transcripts, was used to amplify TCR beta CDR3 regions. HTBI primers were employed in a first-round RT-PCR of the TCR CDR3. Using its own MiXCR run on the multiplex PCR reads, TCRdb lists one record per CDR3 protein. The data show over 300,000 distinct CDR3 sequences, 14% seen once. This clonotype was found a few times. The hyperthyroidism patients had all been newly diagnosed, and their disease duration was under 2 months. Their ages ranged from 18 to 65 years. Exclusion criteria comprised uncontrolled infection, other autoimmune disease, pregnancy or lactation. It was 10 ml of fresh peripheral blood that supplied the PBMCs. CDR1 and CDR2 from the germline V gene are KGHDR and SFDVKD. The length of the CDR3 is 11 residues. Losses at the gene ends were 3 bases for V and 9 bases for J; bases not matched to a gene: 1.

The TCR was taken from a woman aged 55-70 years with Graves' hyperthyroidism. This chain joins TRBV24-1 and TRBJ2-7; TRBD1 aligns across 7 bases. Sample: blood. For the CDR3, the DNA is TGTGCCACCAGTGATCGGGACAGGCAGTACTTC. This encodes CATSDRDRQYF.